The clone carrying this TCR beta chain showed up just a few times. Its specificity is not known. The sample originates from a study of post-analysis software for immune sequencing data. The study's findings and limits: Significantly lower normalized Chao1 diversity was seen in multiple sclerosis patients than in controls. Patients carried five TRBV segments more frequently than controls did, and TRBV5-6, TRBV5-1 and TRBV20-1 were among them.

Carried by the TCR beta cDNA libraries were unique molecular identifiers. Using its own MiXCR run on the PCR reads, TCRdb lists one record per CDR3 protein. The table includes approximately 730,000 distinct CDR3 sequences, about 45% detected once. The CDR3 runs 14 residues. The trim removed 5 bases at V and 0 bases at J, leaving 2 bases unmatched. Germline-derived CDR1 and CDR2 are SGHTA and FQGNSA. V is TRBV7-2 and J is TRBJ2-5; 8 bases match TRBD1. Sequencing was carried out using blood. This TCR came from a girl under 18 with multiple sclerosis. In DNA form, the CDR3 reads TGTGCCAGCAGCACGGGACAGGACCAAGAGACCCAGTACTTC. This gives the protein CASSTGQDQETQYF.